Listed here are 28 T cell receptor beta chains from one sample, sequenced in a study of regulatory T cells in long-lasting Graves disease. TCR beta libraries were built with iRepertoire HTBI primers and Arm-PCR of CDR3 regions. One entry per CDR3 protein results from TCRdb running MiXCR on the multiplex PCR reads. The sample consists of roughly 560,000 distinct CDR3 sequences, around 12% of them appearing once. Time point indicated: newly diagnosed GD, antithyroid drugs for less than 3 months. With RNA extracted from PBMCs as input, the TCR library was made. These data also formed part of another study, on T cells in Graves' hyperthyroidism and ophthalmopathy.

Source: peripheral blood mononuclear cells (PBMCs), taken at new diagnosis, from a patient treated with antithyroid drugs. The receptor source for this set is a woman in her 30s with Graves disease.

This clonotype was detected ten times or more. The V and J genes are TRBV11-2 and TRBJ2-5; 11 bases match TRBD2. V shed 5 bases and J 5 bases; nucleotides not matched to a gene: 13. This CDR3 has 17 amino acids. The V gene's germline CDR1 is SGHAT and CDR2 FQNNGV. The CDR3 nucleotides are TGTGCCAGCAGCCGAACCGGAATAGCGGGAGGGGGCGAGACCCAGTACTTC. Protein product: CASSRTGIAGGGETQYF.

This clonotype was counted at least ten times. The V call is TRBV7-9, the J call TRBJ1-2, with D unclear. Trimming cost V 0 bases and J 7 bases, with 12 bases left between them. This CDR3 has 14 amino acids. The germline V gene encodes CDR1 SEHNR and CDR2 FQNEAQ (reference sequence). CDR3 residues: CASSLASGRSGYTF. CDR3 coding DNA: TGTGCCAGCAGCTTAGCGTCGGGGAGGTCTGGCTACACCTTC.

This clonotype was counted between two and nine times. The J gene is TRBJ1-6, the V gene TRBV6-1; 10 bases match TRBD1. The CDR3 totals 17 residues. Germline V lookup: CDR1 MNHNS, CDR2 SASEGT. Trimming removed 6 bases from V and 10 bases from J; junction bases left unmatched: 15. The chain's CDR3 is CASSDRDRGLFSSPLHF. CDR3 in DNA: TGTGCCAGCAGCGACCGGGACAGGGGACTCTTCAGCTCACCCCTCCACTTT.

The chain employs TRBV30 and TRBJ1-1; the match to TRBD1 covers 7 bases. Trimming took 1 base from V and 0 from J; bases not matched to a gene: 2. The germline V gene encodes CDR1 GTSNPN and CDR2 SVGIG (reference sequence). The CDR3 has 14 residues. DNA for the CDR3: TGTGCCTGGAGTGCGACAGGGATGAACACTGAAGCTTTCTTT. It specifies CAWSATGMNTEAFF.

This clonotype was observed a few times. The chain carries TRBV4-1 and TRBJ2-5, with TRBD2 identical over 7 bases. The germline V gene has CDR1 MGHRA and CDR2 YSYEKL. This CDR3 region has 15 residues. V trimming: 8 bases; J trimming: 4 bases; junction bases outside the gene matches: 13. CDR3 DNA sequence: TGCGCCAGCGGAATGGGGGGAGGGCTGGGAGAGACCCAGTACTTC. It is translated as CASGMGGGLGETQYF.

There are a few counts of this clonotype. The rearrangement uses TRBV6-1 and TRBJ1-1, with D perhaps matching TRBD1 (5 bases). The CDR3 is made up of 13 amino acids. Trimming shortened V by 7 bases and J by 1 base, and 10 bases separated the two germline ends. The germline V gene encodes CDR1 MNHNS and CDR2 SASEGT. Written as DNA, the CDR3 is TGTGCCAGCATAGACAGAGAGAACACTGAAGCTTTCTTT. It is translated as CASIDRENTEAFF.

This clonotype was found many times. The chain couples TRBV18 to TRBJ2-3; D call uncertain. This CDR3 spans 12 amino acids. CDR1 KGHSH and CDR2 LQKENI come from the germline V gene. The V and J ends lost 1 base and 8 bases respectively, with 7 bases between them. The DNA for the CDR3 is TGTGCCAGCTCACCACGCCCAGCTACGCAGTATTTT. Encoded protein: CASSPRPATQYF.

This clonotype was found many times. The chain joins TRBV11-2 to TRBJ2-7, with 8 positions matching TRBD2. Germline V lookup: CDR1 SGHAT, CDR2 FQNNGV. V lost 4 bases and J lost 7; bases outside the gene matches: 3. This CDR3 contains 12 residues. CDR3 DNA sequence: TGTGCCAGCAGCTCACAGCGGGGGGAGCAGTACTTC. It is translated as CASSSQRGEQYF.

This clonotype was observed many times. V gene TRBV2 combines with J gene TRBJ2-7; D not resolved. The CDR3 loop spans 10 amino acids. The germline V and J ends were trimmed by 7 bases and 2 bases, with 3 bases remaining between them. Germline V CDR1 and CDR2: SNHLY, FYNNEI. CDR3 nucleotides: TGTGCCAGCAACCCCTACGAGCAGTACTTC. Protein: CASNPYEQYF.

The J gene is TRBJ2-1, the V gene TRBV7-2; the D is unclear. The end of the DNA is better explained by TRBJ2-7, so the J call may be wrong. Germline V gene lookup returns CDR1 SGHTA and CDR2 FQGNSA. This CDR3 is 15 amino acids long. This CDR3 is CASSLAGSSYNEQYF. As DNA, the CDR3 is TGTGCCAGCAGCTTAGCCGGAAGTTCCTACAATGAGCAGTACTTC.

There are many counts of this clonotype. CDR3 in DNA: TGCAGTGCTGGACTAGCGGGAGTGCGGGACAATGAGCAGTTCTTC. It codes for CSAGLAGVRDNEQFF. The chain joins TRBV20-1 to TRBJ2-1, with 13 bases identical to TRBD2. Per germline, CDR1 DFQATT and CDR2 SNEGSKA (reference sequence). The CDR3 extends over 15 amino acids. V lost 5 bases and J lost 5; bases outside the gene matches: 6.

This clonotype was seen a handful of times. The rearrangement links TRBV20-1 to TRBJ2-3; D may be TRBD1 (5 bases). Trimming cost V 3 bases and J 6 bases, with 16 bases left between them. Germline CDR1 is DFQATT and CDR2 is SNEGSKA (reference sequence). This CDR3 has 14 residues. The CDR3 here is CSASVAGNLDTQYF. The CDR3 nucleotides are TGCAGTGCTAGTGTTGCAGGGAACTTGGATACGCAGTATTTT.

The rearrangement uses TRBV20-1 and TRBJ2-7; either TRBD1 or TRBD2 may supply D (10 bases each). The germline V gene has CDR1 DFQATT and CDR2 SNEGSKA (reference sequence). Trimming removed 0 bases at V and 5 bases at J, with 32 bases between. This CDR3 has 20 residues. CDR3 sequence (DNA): TGCAGTGCTAGAGACCCGGGACAGGGGCGAGCGGGAGGGGGTTTGAACGAGCAGTACTTC. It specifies CSARDPGQGRAGGGLNEQYF.

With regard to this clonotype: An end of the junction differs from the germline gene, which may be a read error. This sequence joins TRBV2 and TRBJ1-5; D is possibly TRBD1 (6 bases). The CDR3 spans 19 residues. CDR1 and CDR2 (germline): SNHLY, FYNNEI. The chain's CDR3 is CASSGGDKGSLDSSQPQHF. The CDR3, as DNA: TGTGCCAGCAGTGGGGGGGACAAGGGGTCCCTCGACAGCAGTCAGCCCCAGCATTTT.

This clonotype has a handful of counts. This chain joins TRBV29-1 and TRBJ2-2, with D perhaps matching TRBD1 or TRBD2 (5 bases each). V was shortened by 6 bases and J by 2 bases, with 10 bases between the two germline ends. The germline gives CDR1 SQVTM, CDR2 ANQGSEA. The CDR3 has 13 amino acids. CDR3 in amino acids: CSVGRDNTGELFF. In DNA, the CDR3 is TGCAGCGTGGGACGAGATAACACCGGGGAGCTGTTTTTT.

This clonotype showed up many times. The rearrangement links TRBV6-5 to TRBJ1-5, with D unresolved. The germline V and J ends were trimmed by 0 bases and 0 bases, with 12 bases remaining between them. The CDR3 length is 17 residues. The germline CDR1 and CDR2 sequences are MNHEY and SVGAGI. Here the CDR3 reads CASSYSAPGHSNQPQHF. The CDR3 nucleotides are TGTGCCAGCAGTTACTCGGCCCCAGGTCATAGCAATCAGCCCCAGCATTTT.

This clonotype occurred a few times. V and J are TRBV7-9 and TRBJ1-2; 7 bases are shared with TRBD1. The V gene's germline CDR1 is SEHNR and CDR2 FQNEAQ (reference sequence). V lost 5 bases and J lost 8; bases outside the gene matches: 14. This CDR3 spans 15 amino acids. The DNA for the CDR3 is TGTGCCAGCAGCCGAACGACGACAGGGCCCCGCGGCTACACCTTC. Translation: CASSRTTTGPRGYTF.

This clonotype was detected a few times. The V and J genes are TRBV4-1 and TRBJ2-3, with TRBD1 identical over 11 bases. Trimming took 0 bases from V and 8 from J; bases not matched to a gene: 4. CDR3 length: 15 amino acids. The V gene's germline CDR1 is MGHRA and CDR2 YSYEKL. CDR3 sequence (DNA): TGCGCCAGCAGCCAAGATCCAGGACAGGGGGCTACGCAGTATTTT. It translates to CASSQDPGQGATQYF.

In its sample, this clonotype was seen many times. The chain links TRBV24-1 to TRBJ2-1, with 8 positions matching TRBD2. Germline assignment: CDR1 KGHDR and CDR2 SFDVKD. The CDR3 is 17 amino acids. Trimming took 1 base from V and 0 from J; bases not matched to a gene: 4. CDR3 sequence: CATSDFYSGSSYNEQFF. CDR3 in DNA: TGTGCCACCAGTGATTTCTACAGCGGGAGCTCCTACAATGAGCAGTTCTTC.

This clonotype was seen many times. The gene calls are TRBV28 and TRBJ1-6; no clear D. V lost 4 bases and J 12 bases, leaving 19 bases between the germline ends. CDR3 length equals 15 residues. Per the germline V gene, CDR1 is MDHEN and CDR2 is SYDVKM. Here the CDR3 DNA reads TGTGCCAGCAGTTACCCCGGGCCATGGCTGCGACCCCTCCACTTT. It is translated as CASSYPGPWLRPLHF.

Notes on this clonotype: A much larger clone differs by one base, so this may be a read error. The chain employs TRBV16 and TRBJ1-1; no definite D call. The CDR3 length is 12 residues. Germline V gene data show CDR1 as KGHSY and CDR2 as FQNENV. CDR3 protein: CAGSQSTTEAFF. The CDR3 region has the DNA TGTGCCGGCAGCCAATCGACCACTGAAGCTTTCTTT.

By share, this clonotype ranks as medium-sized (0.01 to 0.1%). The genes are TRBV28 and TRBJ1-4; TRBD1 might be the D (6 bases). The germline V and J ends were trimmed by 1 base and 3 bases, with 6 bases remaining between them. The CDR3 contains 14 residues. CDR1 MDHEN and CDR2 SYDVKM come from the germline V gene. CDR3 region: CASSLSGANEKLFF. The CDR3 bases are TGTGCCAGCAGTTTATCAGGGGCTAATGAAAAACTGTTTTTT.

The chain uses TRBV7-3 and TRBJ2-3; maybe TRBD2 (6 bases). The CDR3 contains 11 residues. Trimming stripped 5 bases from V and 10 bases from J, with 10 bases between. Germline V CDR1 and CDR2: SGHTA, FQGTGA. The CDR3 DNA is TGTGCCAGCAGCACCGGGACTGCGCAGTATTTT. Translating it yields CASSTGTAQYF.

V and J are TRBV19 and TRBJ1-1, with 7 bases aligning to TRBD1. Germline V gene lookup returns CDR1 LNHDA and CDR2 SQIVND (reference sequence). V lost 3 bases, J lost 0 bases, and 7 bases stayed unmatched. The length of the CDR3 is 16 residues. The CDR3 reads CASSMRQGIMNTEAFF. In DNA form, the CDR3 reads TGTGCCAGTAGTATGAGACAGGGCATCATGAACACTGAAGCTTTCTTT.

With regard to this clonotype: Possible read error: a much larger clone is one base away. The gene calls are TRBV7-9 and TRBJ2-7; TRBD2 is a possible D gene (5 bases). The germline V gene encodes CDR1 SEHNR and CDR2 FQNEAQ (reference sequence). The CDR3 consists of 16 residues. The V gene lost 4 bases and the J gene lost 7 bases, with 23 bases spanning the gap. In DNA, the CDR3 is TGTGCCAGCAGCTCTCTAGAGGGAGTAGGGCATAGGGAGCAGTACTTC. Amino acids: CASSSLEGVGHREQYF.

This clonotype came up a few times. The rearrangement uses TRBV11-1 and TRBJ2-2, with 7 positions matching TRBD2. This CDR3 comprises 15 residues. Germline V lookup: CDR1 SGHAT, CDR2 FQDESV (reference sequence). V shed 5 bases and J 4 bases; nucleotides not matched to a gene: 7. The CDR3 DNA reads TGTGCCAGCAGCCCATCCGGGACTACCACCGGGGAGCTGTTTTTT. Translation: CASSPSGTTTGELFF.

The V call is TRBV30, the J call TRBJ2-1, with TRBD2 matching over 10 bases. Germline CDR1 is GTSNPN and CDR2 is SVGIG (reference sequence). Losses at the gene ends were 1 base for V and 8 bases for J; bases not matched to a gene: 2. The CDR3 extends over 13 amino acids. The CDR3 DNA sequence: TGTGCCTGGAGTGCGGGGACTAGCGATGAGCAGTTCTTC. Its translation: CAWSAGTSDEQFF.

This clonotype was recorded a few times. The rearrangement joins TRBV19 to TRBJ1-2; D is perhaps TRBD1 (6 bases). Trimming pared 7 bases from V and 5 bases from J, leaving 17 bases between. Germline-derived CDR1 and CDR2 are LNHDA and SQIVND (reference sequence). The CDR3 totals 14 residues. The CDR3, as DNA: TGTGCCAGTACCTTCAAGGGGGTTCGGTATGGCTACACCTTC. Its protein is CASTFKGVRYGYTF.